This TCR beta chain was recovered during a study of T cell responses to AZD1222 COVID-19 vaccine. About the research overall: Second doses at about 4 or about 12 weeks were pooled.

Germline assignment: CDR1 MNHEY and CDR2 SMNVEV (reference sequence). This CDR3 comprises 13 residues. Trimming left V 8 bases short and J 2 bases short, with 13 bases between. Study results and caveats: The study identified only six AZD1222 recipients as seropositive at baseline. Clonal diversity was possibly underestimated, and white British individuals and females predominated among donors. Unmutated regions of variants are reportedly targeted by nearly half of spike-specific TCRs.

To note about this clone: Its antigen is unknown.

The assay was immunoSEQ multiplex PCR, and TCRdb's table has in-frame clones only and misses some. Here the sample spans around 130,000 clones, 90% to 95% being singletons. The chain is built from TRBV27 and TRBJ2-7; D is perhaps TRBD1 or TRBD2 (7 bases each). This TCR was sampled from an adult in good health. The sample consisted of peripheral blood, taken on day 0 of AZD1222 vaccination. CDR3 nucleotides: TGTGCCAGCGGACTAGACAGGGCCTACGAGCAGTACTTC. This encodes CASGLDRAYEQYF.